This record looks at one T cell receptor beta chain sequence and its context. The antigen it recognizes is unknown. Base-call qualities are not available, and no considerably larger clone is one nucleotide away. These data belong to a study of blood T cell repertoires in COVID-19 (dated by TCRdb to about 2020). With respect to the entire study: Samples from collaborators originated in the United States, Italy and Spain and spanned both the acute and convalescent phases of COVID-19. The material from the prospective study consisted of cDNA or gDNA derived from T cells, B-cell-depleted T cells, or PBMCs. A freely available public database, intended as a resource for researchers studying the immune response to SARS-CoV-2, is where the repertoires were released. Sample metadata almost always included a de-identified subject ID, COVID-19 status, age in years and sex. HLA class I and class II types, where available, came from metadata supplied by the sample provider rather than from assay-based typing. Samples came from the ongoing ImmuneRACE study (first 160 participants) plus 1,254 subjects from 6 global collaborators. Subjects who had been exposed to COVID-19, were actively infected with it, or had recovered from it provided the deeply sampled blood TCRbeta repertoires that made up the dataset. The full study reports these points: Clinical and demographic metadata were provided uncurated, with the amount varying by source and participant.

In the germline V gene (reference sequence), CDR1 corresponds to MNHEY and CDR2 to SMNVEV. Trimming removed 3 bases from V and 3 bases from J, leaving 8 bases between the germline ends. The CDR3 numbers 13 residues from cysteine through phenylalanine. The DNA shown is the 39-base CDR3, in frame from base 1. One collaborating source in Seattle enrolled patients during active infection and followed them longitudinally through the course of disease. Each collaborating institution followed its own protocols to collect whole blood in K2EDTA tubes. For TCRbeta analysis, collaborator samples were shipped as frozen whole blood, as isolated PBMCs, or as DNA extracted from either sample type. TCRbeta CDR3 regions were amplified from genomic DNA using the immunoSEQ Assay, a bias-controlled multiplex PCR. In the paper's pipeline: Within the assay, amplification of reference gene primers was used to estimate how many nucleated cells each sample contained. To quantify the absolute abundance of each unique TCRbeta CDR3 rearrangement, sequence reads were collapsed and filtered. For each sample, productive Simpson clonality was calculated as the square root of Simpson's diversity index across productive rearrangements. The table was pulled from immuneACCESS by TCRdb, which kept in-frame rearrangements only. Such tables lose some clones; where checked, under half of the loss comes from unresolved V genes, and the rest has no known cause. Clone size and V and J calls were adopted from that table, with D and trimming inferred from the DNA. The sample includes 390,000 or so clones, with about 90% observed a single time. The ten most abundant clones make up under 11% of the sample.

Rearrangement joined TRBV27 to TRBJ1-2; a confident D gene designation cannot be given. The sample consisted of peripheral blood. This TCR derives from a woman in her 30s with COVID-19, enrolled during active disease. The encoded CDR3 is CASSFRPDYGYTF. The nucleotide sequence reads TGTGCCAGCAGTTTCAGGCCTGACTATGGCTACACCTTC.